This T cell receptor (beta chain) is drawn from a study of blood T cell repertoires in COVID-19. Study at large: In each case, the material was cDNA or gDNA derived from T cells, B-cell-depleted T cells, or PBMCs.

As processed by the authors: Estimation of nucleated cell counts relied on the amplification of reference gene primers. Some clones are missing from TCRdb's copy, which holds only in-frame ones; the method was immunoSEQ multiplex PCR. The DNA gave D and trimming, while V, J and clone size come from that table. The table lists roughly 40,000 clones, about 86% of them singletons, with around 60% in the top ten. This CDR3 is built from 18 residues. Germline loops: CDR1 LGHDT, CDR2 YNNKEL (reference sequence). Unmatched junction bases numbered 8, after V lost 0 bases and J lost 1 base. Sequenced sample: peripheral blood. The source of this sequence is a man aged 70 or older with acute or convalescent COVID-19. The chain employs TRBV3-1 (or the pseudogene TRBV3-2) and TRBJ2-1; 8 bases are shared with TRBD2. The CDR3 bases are TGTGCCAGCAGCCAAGAGGGGGAGCGGGGGCTATCCTACAATGAGCAGTTCTTC. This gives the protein CASSQEGERGLSYNEQFF.